The 19 T cell receptor beta chains listed next were all sequenced from one sample in a study of Ad26.COV2.S vaccination and SARS-CoV-2 variants. Assay: immunoSEQ multiplex PCR; the TCRdb copy retains only in-frame clones and omits some. This table holds 380,000 or so clones, 83% found once. Treatment denoted: some 20 received Ad26.COV2.S at low or high dose, single or two shots; five or six received placebo; per-sample allocation not given. Repertoires come from day 63 after the first vaccine or placebo injection. The source was peripheral blood, collected in a trial of Ad26.COV2.S vaccine versus placebo. These receptors originate from a person aged 18-65 years who received the Ad26.COV2.S COVID-19 vaccine or a placebo.

The gene calls are TRBV19 and TRBJ1-5; D is unresolved. V lost 3 bases and J lost 6, with 6 bases in between. CDR3 length equals 12 residues. The germline gives CDR1 LNHDA, CDR2 SQIVND (reference sequence). Here the CDR3 reads CASSMSGQPQHF. The CDR3 coding sequence is TGTGCCAGTAGTATGAGTGGTCAGCCCCAGCATTTT.

The chain is built from TRBV27 and TRBJ1-1; 9 bases match TRBD1. The CDR3 is 14 amino acids. The V gene's germline CDR1 is MNHEY and CDR2 SMNVEV (reference sequence). The ends lost 5 bases at V and 10 bases at J; junction bases unmatched: 11. CDR3: CASSPRDRVVGAFF. The CDR3 DNA follows: TGTGCCAGCAGTCCCCGGGACAGGGTAGTTGGAGCTTTCTTT.

The rearrangement joins TRBV5-5 to TRBJ2-1; 8 nucleotides align to TRBD2. V shed 2 bases and J 5 bases; nucleotides not matched to a gene: 3. The CDR3 runs 14 residues. From germline, CDR1 is SGHKS and CDR2 YYEKEE (reference sequence). The CDR3 here is CASSLAGVDNEQFF. The CDR3 DNA follows: TGTGCCAGCAGCTTAGCGGGAGTCGACAATGAGCAGTTCTTC.

In its sample, this clone was seen a few times. The chain recombines TRBV18 with TRBJ1-1; 8 nucleotides line up with TRBD1. CDR3 size: 15 residues. Germline V gene data show CDR1 as KGHSH and CDR2 as LQKENI. Germline trimming cut 3 bases from V and 4 bases from J; bases unmatched to any gene: 7. CDR3 bases: TGTGCCAGCTCACCTTCTACAGGGACAGGCACTGAAGCTTTCTTT. Protein product: CASSPSTGTGTEAFF.

Concerning this clone itself: At one of its ends the junction is not consistent with the germline gene, which may arise from a read error. The chain couples TRBV7-9 to TRBJ2-3; the D gene is possibly TRBD1 (5 bases). From germline, CDR1 is SEHNR and CDR2 FQNEAQ (reference sequence). The CDR3 is made up of 14 amino acids. CDR3 coding DNA: TGTGCCAGCAGTCGCTTAAGTTCGGACACCCCTCGTCGTTTT. Translation gives CASSRLSSDTPRRF.

V is TRBV5-4 and J is TRBJ1-4; D gene unclear. The CDR3 contains 12 residues. Trimming stripped 4 bases from V and 7 bases from J, with 8 bases between. CDR1 SGHNT and CDR2 YYREEE come from the germline V gene (reference sequence). The CDR3 coding sequence is TGTGCCAGCAGCCTAGTGGGTGAAAAACTGTTTTTT. It is translated as CASSLVGEKLFF.

The gene calls are TRBV2 and TRBJ2-3; D unclear. The CDR3 has 11 amino acids. The V gene lost 4 bases and the J gene lost 11 bases, with 10 bases spanning the gap. Germline CDR1 is SNHLY and CDR2 is FYNNEI. The CDR3 coding sequence is TGTGCCAGCAGTGTCATGTCGGGGCAGTATTTT. This encodes CASSVMSGQYF.

The V call is TRBV10-3, the J call TRBJ1-2; D gene ambiguous. V lost 4 bases to trimming and J lost 8 bases, with 8 bases between them. The CDR3 is 11 amino acids. The germline V gene has CDR1 ENHRY and CDR2 SYGVKD. CDR3 nucleotides: TGTGCCATCAGTGGAGGTTACGGCTACACCTTC. It encodes CAISGGYGYTF.

The rearrangement joins TRBV28 to TRBJ1-2; 7 nucleotides match TRBD1. The CDR3 covers 17 residues. The V gene end was trimmed by 3 bases and the J gene end by 4 bases; junction bases not matched to a gene: 14. Germline CDR1 and CDR2: MDHEN and SYDVKM. CDR3 nucleotides: TGTGCCAGCAGTTTCTCGCCATACCGGGACAGACCCTATGGCTACACCTTC. Translation: CASSFSPYRDRPYGYTF.

This sequence joins TRBV11-2 and TRBJ2-3, with 10 bases lining up with TRBD2. The ends lost 1 base at V and 0 bases at J; junction bases unmatched: 4. The CDR3 runs to 17 residues. Germline CDR1 reads SGHAT; CDR2 reads FQNNGV. The DNA for the CDR3 is TGTGCCAGCAGCTTAGGTATGACTAGCGGGAGCACAGATACGCAGTATTTT. Protein sequence: CASSLGMTSGSTDTQYF.

V usage is TRBV7-9 and J usage is TRBJ2-7; D is possibly TRBD1 or TRBD2 (6 bases each). The CDR3 totals 14 residues. The ends were cut back, 1 base at V and 6 bases at J, with 13 bases in the middle. CDR1 is SEHNR, CDR2 FQNEAQ, per germline (reference sequence). CDR3 protein: CASSLVRGRGEQYF. For the CDR3, the DNA is TGTGCCAGCAGCTTAGTCCGGGGGCGGGGCGAGCAGTACTTC.

The gene calls are TRBV24-1 and TRBJ1-2; no firm D call. Germline V gives CDR1 KGHDR, CDR2 SFDVKD. The CDR3 length is 15 residues. V lost 7 bases and J 2 bases, leaving 16 bases between the germline ends. CDR3 in DNA: TGTGCCACCAGAGATCCCTCGGGGAGGAACTATGGCTACACCTTC. Its translation is CATRDPSGRNYGYTF.

The count of this clone is one. The chain is built from TRBV9 and TRBJ2-5; D ambiguous. Germline CDR1 is SGDLS and CDR2 is YYNGEE. CDR3 length equals 16 residues. V was pared by 0 bases and J by 4 bases, with 16 bases between. The CDR3 DNA sequence: TGTGCCAGCAGCGTAGGTTCCGGTGTCGGGCTAGAGACCCAGTACTTC. Protein product: CASSVGSGVGLETQYF.

V is TRBV2 and J is TRBJ1-2, with D maybe TRBD1 (6 bases). Germline assignment: CDR1 SNHLY and CDR2 FYNNEI. This CDR3 is 12 amino acids long. The V and J ends lost 6 bases and 7 bases respectively, with 12 bases between them. CDR3 coding DNA: TGTGCCAGCAGGCCGGACAGTATTGGCTACACCTTC. This translates into CASRPDSIGYTF.

V is TRBV6-5 and J is TRBJ2-2; D gene ambiguous. Trimming removed 7 bases from V and 3 bases from J, with 12 bases in between. The length of the CDR3 is 14 residues. Germline CDR1 is MNHEY and CDR2 is SVGAGI. The CDR3, as DNA: TGTGCCAGCAATACACGAAAGGACACCGGGGAGCTGTTTTTT. This gives the protein CASNTRKDTGELFF.

This clone was detected only a few times. V gene TRBV18 combines with J gene TRBJ1-1; D remains unclear. The CDR3 has 12 residues. The V and J ends lost 3 bases and 6 bases respectively, with 8 bases between them. Germline CDR1 is KGHSH and CDR2 is LQKENI. CDR3 amino acids: CASSPSYPEAFF. In DNA, the CDR3 is TGTGCCAGCTCACCCTCGTACCCTGAAGCTTTCTTT.

The J gene is TRBJ2-1, the V gene TRBV19; 10 nucleotides align to TRBD2. CDR1 and CDR2 (germline): LNHDA, SQIVND (reference sequence). V shed 5 bases and J 7 bases; nucleotides not matched to a gene: 2. The CDR3 covers 13 residues. The CDR3 sequence is CASSETSGNEQFF. CDR3 DNA: TGTGCCAGTAGTGAGACTAGCGGGAATGAGCAGTTCTTC.

The rearrangement links TRBV7-9 to TRBJ2-6; D unclear. Germline V gene data show CDR1 as SEHNR and CDR2 as FQNEAQ (reference sequence). The CDR3 runs 12 residues. V was cut by 11 bases and J by 0 bases, with 5 bases left in between. CDR3 protein: CAHSSGANVLTF. The CDR3 region has the DNA TGTGCCCATAGCTCTGGGGCCAACGTCCTGACTTTC.

V usage is TRBV24-1 and J usage is TRBJ2-7; possible D gene TRBD2, 5 bases. The CDR3 contains 15 residues. Germline V gives CDR1 KGHDR, CDR2 SFDVKD. V lost 3 bases to trimming and J lost 6 bases, with 17 bases between them. The CDR3 DNA is TGTGCCACCAGTGATCCCTACACCATGGGGAGCGAGCAGTACTTC. Translated: CATSDPYTMGSEQYF.